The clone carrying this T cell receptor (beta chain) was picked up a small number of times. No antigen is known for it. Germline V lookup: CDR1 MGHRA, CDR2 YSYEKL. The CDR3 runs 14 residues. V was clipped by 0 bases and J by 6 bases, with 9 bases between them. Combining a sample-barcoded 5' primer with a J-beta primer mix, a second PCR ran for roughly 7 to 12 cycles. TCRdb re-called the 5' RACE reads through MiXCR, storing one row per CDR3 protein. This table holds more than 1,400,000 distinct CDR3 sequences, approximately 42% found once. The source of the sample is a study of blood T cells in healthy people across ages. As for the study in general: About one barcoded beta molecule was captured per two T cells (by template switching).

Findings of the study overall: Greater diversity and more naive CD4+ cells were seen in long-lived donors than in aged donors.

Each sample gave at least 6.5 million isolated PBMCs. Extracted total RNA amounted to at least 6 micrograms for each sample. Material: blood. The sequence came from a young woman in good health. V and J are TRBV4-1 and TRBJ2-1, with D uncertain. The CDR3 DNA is TGCGCCAGCAGCCAAGATAACGCCGGCAATGAGCAGTTCTTC. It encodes CASSQDNAGNEQFF.